A few counts support the clone carrying this TCR beta chain. This record belongs to a study of control samples from healthy donors and cancer patients. Germline lookup yields CDR1 MNHEY and CDR2 SVGEGT. This CDR3 comprises 12 residues. The V end lost 4 bases, the J end lost 4 bases, and 5 bases lay between the germline ends. TCRdb keeps only in-frame clones here, not all; method: immunoSEQ multiplex PCR. Of about 150,000 clones in the sample, around 90% were seen once. The source is a man aged 25-40 years in good health. Sequenced material: blood. V is TRBV6-2 or TRBV6-3 and J is TRBJ1-3; D remains unclear. CDR3 region: CASSFGGNTIYF. CDR3 in DNA: TGTGCCAGCAGTTTCGGGGGAAACACCATATATTTT.